The 32 T cell receptor beta chains below all came from one sample that was sequenced in a study of HIV-infected patients and healthy controls. A single record per CDR3 protein comes from TCRdb applying MiXCR to the 5' RACE reads. Found here are about 18,000 distinct CDR3 sequences, approximately 19% of them singletons; the top ten hold roughly 31%. What was sequenced was CD8+ T cells from blood. The origin of the receptors is a human donor in good health.

In its sample, this clonotype is medium-sized. This chain uses TRBV7-9 with TRBJ1-2, with D perhaps TRBD1 (6 bases). This CDR3 spans 15 amino acids. V gave up 5 bases and J gave up 6 bases, with 19 bases separating them. The germline CDR1 and CDR2 sequences are SEHNR and FQNEAQ (reference sequence). CDR3 DNA: TGTGCCAGCAGCCATTCCCTGAACAGGGAGGATGGCTACACCTTC. This encodes CASSHSLNREDGYTF. Full variable domain (remainder filled in from reference TRBV7-9 and TRBJ1-2): DTGVSQNPRHKITKRGQNVTFRCDPISEHNRLYWYRQTLGQGPEFLTYFQNEAQLEKSRLLSDRFSAERPKGSFSTLEIQRTEQGDSAMYLCASSHSLNREDGYTFGSGTRLTVV.

This clonotype came up a few times. The chain carries TRBV12-5 and TRBJ2-1, with D unclear. CDR3 length: 14 amino acids. V lost 2 bases and J lost 4, with 9 bases in between. CDR1 is LGHNT, CDR2 FRNRAP, per germline. The CDR3 reads CASGLLDGYNEQFF. The DNA of the CDR3 is TGTGCTAGTGGTTTGTTAGACGGGTACAATGAGCAGTTCTTC.

DNA of the CDR3: TGTGCCAGCAGTGGACGGAGACCCACAGATACGCAGTATTTT. This codes for CASSGRRPTDTQYF. The V call is TRBV2, the J call TRBJ2-3; D is unresolved. Germline V lookup: CDR1 SNHLY, CDR2 FYNNEI. The CDR3 is made up of 14 amino acids. V lost 4 bases and J 2 bases, leaving 10 bases between the germline ends.

This clonotype was observed a single time. This sequence joins TRBV6-1 and TRBJ2-7, with 9 bases aligning to TRBD2. V lost 10 bases to trimming and J lost 0 bases; unmatched junction nucleotides: 4. The CDR3 sequence is 13 residues long. Per germline, CDR1 MNHNS and CDR2 SASEGT. The CDR3 reads CANLAGSSYEQYF. The DNA of the CDR3 is TGTGCCAACCTAGCGGGGAGCTCCTACGAGCAGTACTTC.

This clonotype occurred a few times. This chain joins TRBV29-1 and TRBJ2-5; tentatively, D is TRBD1 (5 bases). The V end lost 5 bases, the J end lost 1 base, and 8 bases lay between the germline ends. Germline V lookup: CDR1 SQVTM, CDR2 ANQGSEA. This CDR3 comprises 12 residues. In DNA, the CDR3 is TGCAGCGTTTGGCAGGGCCAAGAGACCCAGTACTTC. Protein sequence: CSVWQGQETQYF.

The genes are TRBV5-1 and TRBJ2-3; TRBD2 matches 11 bases. This CDR3 spans 17 amino acids. V trimming: 1 base; J trimming: 2 bases; junction bases outside the gene matches: 6. Germline V gene lookup returns CDR1 SGHRS and CDR2 YFSETQ. The CDR3 loop reads CASSLLTSGVITDTQYF. In nucleotides, the CDR3 is TGCGCCAGCAGCTTGTTGACTAGCGGGGTTATCACAGATACGCAGTATTTT.

This clonotype was detected ten times or more. J is TRBJ1-5 and V is TRBV2; D is unresolved. The ends were cut back, 3 bases at V and 4 bases at J, with 4 bases in the middle. CDR3 length: 12 residues. Germline assignment: CDR1 SNHLY and CDR2 FYNNEI. CDR3 sequence (DNA): TGTGCCAGCAGTGAGCGGAATCAGCCCCAGCATTTT. Its translation: CASSERNQPQHF.

This rearrangement joins TRBV29-1 to TRBJ2-5; no firm D call. Trimming removed 1 base at V and 0 bases at J, with 15 bases between. In germline, CDR1 is SQVTM, CDR2 ANQGSEA. The CDR3 extends over 16 amino acids. In nucleotides, the CDR3 is TGCAGCGTTGAAGTGTTCTCGGGTTTGTACCAAGAGACCCAGTACTTC. It is translated as CSVEVFSGLYQETQYF.

The chain joins TRBV7-9 to TRBJ2-5; perhaps TRBD1 as D (6 bases). The CDR3 length is 13 residues. The V end was cut by 4 bases, the J end by 3 bases, with 9 bases between. Germline values: CDR1 SEHNR, CDR2 FQNEAQ (reference sequence). The chain's CDR3 is CASSSWTEETQYF. The CDR3 DNA is TGTGCCAGCAGCTCTTGGACAGAAGAGACCCAGTACTTC. Filled out from reference TRBV7-9 and TRBJ2-5, the complete variable domain reads DTGVSQNPRHKITKRGQNVTFRCDPISEHNRLYWYRQTLGQGPEFLTYFQNEAQLEKSRLLSDRFSAERPKGSFSTLEIQRTEQGDSAMYLCASSSWTEETQYFGPGTRLLVL.

This clonotype was picked up many times. One junction end does not reproduce the germline sequence, and a read error may be involved. The J gene is TRBJ2-7, the V gene TRBV2, with a possible D match to TRBD2 (5 bases). Germline values: CDR1 SNHLY, CDR2 FYNNEI. The CDR3 has 12 residues. The CDR3 bases are TGTGCCAGCTACATTCGGAAGGGAGAAAATGACTTC. Residues: CASYIRKGENDF.

This clonotype appeared a few times. The rearrangement uses TRBV7-6 and TRBJ2-7; weak D call: TRBD1 (5 bases). This CDR3 contains 13 residues. Trimming left V 0 bases short and J 5 bases short, with 8 bases between. Germline loops: CDR1 SGHVS, CDR2 FNYEAQ. The CDR3 region is CASSLAQGNEQYF. In DNA form, the CDR3 reads TGTGCCAGCAGCTTAGCTCAGGGAAACGAGCAGTACTTC.

The V and J genes are TRBV4-3 and TRBJ1-5; D possibly corresponds to TRBD1 (6 bases). The germline V gene has CDR1 LGHNA and CDR2 YSLEER. CDR3 length: 15 amino acids. Trimming took off 3 bases at V and 0 bases at J, with 9 bases between the two ends. CDR3 sequence reads: CASSQHRVSNQPQHF. In DNA form, the CDR3 reads TGCGCCAGCAGCCAGCACAGGGTTAGCAATCAGCCCCAGCATTTT.

The chain combines TRBV30 with TRBJ1-5; D might be TRBD1 (6 bases). Per germline, CDR1 GTSNPN and CDR2 SVGIG (reference sequence). The ends were cut back, 2 bases at V and 4 bases at J, with 9 bases in the middle. The CDR3 contains 13 residues. The CDR3 spells CAWSRRGNQPQHF. The CDR3 DNA is TGTGCCTGGAGTCGGAGGGGGAATCAGCCCCAGCATTTT.

V and J are TRBV12-3 or TRBV12-4 and TRBJ2-7, with 11 bases matching TRBD2. After removal of 5 bases from V and 12 bases from J, the junction contained 9 bases not matched to a gene. The CDR3 length is 13 residues. The CDR3 bases are TGTGCCAGCAGTGCCGGGACTAGCGGAGTGCCGTACTTC. Translated, it gives CASSAGTSGVPYF.

In its sample, this clonotype was seen many times. This sequence joins TRBV6-2 or TRBV6-3 and TRBJ2-2; D gene ambiguous. The germline V and J ends were trimmed by 6 bases and 6 bases, with 5 bases remaining between them. This CDR3 has 11 residues. The germline gives CDR1 MNHEY, CDR2 SVGEGT. DNA for the CDR3: TGTGCCAGCAGCCCCTCCGGGGAGCTGTTTTTT. It encodes CASSPSGELFF.

In its sample, this clonotype was seen many times. The chain uses TRBV11-2 and TRBJ2-1; 10 positions agree with TRBD2. J gave up 8 bases and V 1 base, and 20 bases lay outside the gene matches. Germline V CDR1 and CDR2: SGHAT, FQNNGV. The CDR3 contains 20 residues. CDR3 region: CASSLVTSGTREISFDEQFF. The DNA for the CDR3 is TGTGCCAGCAGCTTAGTTACTAGCGGGACTAGAGAGATTAGTTTCGATGAGCAGTTCTTC.

V gene TRBV12-3 or TRBV12-4 combines with J gene TRBJ2-7, with TRBD1 as a possible D gene (6 bases). There are 14 residues in the CDR3. Trimming removed 5 bases from V and 3 bases from J, with 14 bases in between. CDR3: CASSPGQKDYEQYF. DNA of the CDR3: TGTGCCAGCAGTCCAGGACAGAAAGACTACGAGCAGTACTTC.

The V gene is TRBV19, the J gene TRBJ1-1, with D unclear. The CDR3 spans 12 residues. Trimming removed 3 bases from V and 5 bases from J, with 7 bases in between. The germline V gene has CDR1 LNHDA and CDR2 SQIVND (reference sequence). CDR3 loop: CASSIGVTEAFF. In nucleotides, the CDR3 is TGTGCCAGTAGTATCGGGGTTACTGAAGCTTTCTTT.

The chain carries TRBV9 and TRBJ2-3; possibly TRBD2 for D (5 bases). Germline values: CDR1 SGDLS, CDR2 YYNGEE. V was clipped by 0 bases and J by 3 bases, with 8 bases between them. The CDR3 consists of 14 residues. CDR3 coding DNA: TGTGCCAGCAGCGTAGGAGAGGGTACAGATACGCAGTATTTT. It specifies CASSVGEGTDTQYF.

This clonotype was observed many times. The rearrangement joins TRBV13 to TRBJ2-4, with TRBD1 matching 9 bases. The CDR3 is 18 amino acids. Germline V gene data show CDR1 as PRHDT and CDR2 as FYEKMQ (reference sequence). J was trimmed by 1 base and V by 5 bases; bases with no gene match: 12. In DNA form, the CDR3 reads TGTGCCAGCAGCCTGAGGACAGGGGAGAGCTTGGCCAAAAACATTCAGTACTTC. Amino acid sequence: CASSLRTGESLAKNIQYF. Supplemented by reference TRBV13 and TRBJ2-4, the full variable domain reads AAGVIQSPRHLIKEKRETATLKCYPIPRHDTVYWYQQGPGQDPQFLISFYEKMQSDKGSIPDRFSAQQFSDYHSELNMSSLELGDSALYFCASSLRTGESLAKNIQYFGAGTRLSVL.

This clonotype has just a few counts. V gene TRBV7-6 combines with J gene TRBJ1-1; TRBD1 aligns across 7 bases. The trim removed 5 bases at V and 1 base at J, leaving 10 bases unmatched. Germline assignment: CDR1 SGHVS and CDR2 FNYEAQ. The CDR3 consists of 16 residues. CDR3 sequence reads: CASSTGWTGANTEAFF. CDR3 nucleotide sequence: TGTGCCAGCAGCACGGGGTGGACAGGAGCGAACACTGAAGCTTTCTTT.

This clonotype was counted between two and nine times. The gene calls are TRBV14 and TRBJ1-4; D call uncertain. CDR1 and CDR2 from the germline V gene are SGHDN and FVKESK. The CDR3 is 16 amino acids. Trimming left V 0 bases short and J 3 bases short, with 11 bases between. Written as DNA, the CDR3 is TGTGCCAGCAGCCAAGACTACCCCGGTGCTAATGAAAAACTGTTTTTT. Protein: CASSQDYPGANEKLFF.

By frequency in the sample, this clonotype is medium-sized. This sequence joins TRBV11-2 and TRBJ2-1, with D hard to call. Germline V gene lookup returns CDR1 SGHAT and CDR2 FQNNGV. Trimming took 6 bases from V and 9 from J, leaving 9 bases between them. The CDR3 sequence is 11 residues long. The CDR3 DNA is TGTGCCAGCAGATCGATCACTGAGCAGTTCTTC. Protein: CASRSITEQFF.

This clonotype was counted at least ten times. This sequence joins TRBV2 and TRBJ1-5; D unresolved. This CDR3 has 14 residues. V was shortened by 5 bases and J by 1 base, with 9 bases between the two germline ends. CDR1 is SNHLY, CDR2 FYNNEI, per germline. CDR3 sequence reads: CASSYKKSNQPQHF. The CDR3 DNA reads as TGTGCCAGCAGTTACAAGAAAAGCAATCAGCCCCAGCATTTT. Full variable domain (remainder filled in from reference TRBV2 and TRBJ1-5): EPEVTQTPSHQVTQMGQEVILRCVPISNHLYFYWYRQILGQKVEFLVSFYNNEISEKSEIFDDQFSVERPDGSNFTLKIRSTKLEDSAMYFCASSYKKSNQPQHFGDGTRLSIL.

Many counts were recorded for this clonotype. The chain is built from TRBV4-3 and TRBJ2-3; maybe TRBD1 (5 bases). V lost 4 bases and J lost 2, with 13 bases in between. The germline V gene encodes CDR1 LGHNA and CDR2 YSLEER. CDR3 length: 15 amino acids. The DNA of the CDR3 is TGCGCCAGCAGCCCTCGGGCAGGGCCCACAGATACGCAGTATTTT. Its translation: CASSPRAGPTDTQYF.

This sequence joins TRBV29-1 and TRBJ2-2, with D hard to call. Deletions cut 6 bases from V and 6 bases from J, with 11 bases between. The CDR3 length is 12 residues. The germline CDR1 and CDR2 sequences are SQVTM and ANQGSEA. The DNA of the CDR3 is TGCAGCGTCTTACAGTGGTCCGGGGAGCTGTTTTTT. Amino acid sequence: CSVLQWSGELFF.

The rearrangement links TRBV4-1 to TRBJ1-1; D call uncertain. This CDR3 contains 15 residues. CDR1 and CDR2 from the germline V gene are MGHRA and YSYEKL. V was shortened by 1 base and J by 1 base, with 10 bases between the two germline ends. For the CDR3, the DNA is TGCGCCAGCAGCCAAGCTACGACACCGAACACTGAAGCTTTCTTT. This codes for CASSQATTPNTEAFF.

This clonotype was found a few times. The V gene is TRBV3-1, the J gene TRBJ1-5; the D gene is possibly TRBD1 (6 bases). Germline CDR1 LGHDT, CDR2 YNNKEL (reference sequence). CDR3 length equals 17 residues. The ends were cut back, 0 bases at V and 7 bases at J, with 19 bases in the middle. DNA of the CDR3: TGTGCCAGCAGCCAAGATCCGAGGGGGGGTCCGGGGCAGCCCCAGCATTTT. This encodes CASSQDPRGGPGQPQHF.

By proportion, this clonotype is medium-sized. The chain recombines TRBV6-1 with TRBJ1-5; D unresolved. The V gene lost 3 bases and the J gene lost 0 bases, with 9 bases spanning the gap. Germline V gene lookup returns CDR1 MNHNS and CDR2 SASEGT. This CDR3 has 15 amino acids. The CDR3 protein is CASSEWGGSNQPQHF. The DNA of the CDR3 is TGTGCCAGCAGTGAGTGGGGTGGTAGCAATCAGCCCCAGCATTTT.

The chain employs TRBV29-1 and TRBJ2-2; D remains ambiguous. Germline-derived CDR1 and CDR2 are SQVTM and ANQGSEA. This CDR3 region has 11 residues. The V gene lost 6 bases and the J gene lost 6 bases, with 8 bases spanning the gap. CDR3: CSVAAAGELFF. CDR3 coding DNA: TGCAGCGTCGCGGCGGCCGGGGAGCTGTTTTTT.

CDR3: CALRSYEQYF. In DNA form, the CDR3 reads TGTGCCCTCCGATCCTACGAGCAGTACTTC. The V call is TRBV11-3, the J call TRBJ2-7; D is undetermined. V dropped 11 bases and J dropped 1 base, with 6 bases sitting between them. Germline V CDR1 and CDR2: SGHNT, YENEEA. This CDR3 has 10 amino acids.

The genes are TRBV11-2 and TRBJ1-2; TRBD1 matches 8 bases. Trimming cost V 5 bases and J 1 base; bases outside gene matches: 6. The germline gives CDR1 SGHAT, CDR2 FQNNGV. The CDR3 runs to 15 residues. In nucleotides, the CDR3 is TGTGCCAGCAGCCCAAGGACAGGGAGTAACTATGGCTACACCTTC. Translation: CASSPRTGSNYGYTF.